The 8 T cell receptor beta chains below come from one sample, sequenced in a study of shared clonotypes between healthy human individuals. Libraries were prepared by immunoSEQ multiplex PCR; TCRdb keeps only in-frame clonotypes and omits some of them. The sample contains under 550,000 clones, almost 97% of which appear only once. Sequenced sample: naive CD4+ T cells sorted from blood. The subset is: CD45RA+ positively selected. These receptor sequences come from a woman under 40 in good health.

This sequence joins TRBV5-5 and TRBJ2-7; 9 nucleotides match TRBD2. Per germline, CDR1 SGHKS and CDR2 YYEKEE (reference sequence). This CDR3 comprises 16 residues. With 4 bases clipped from V and 0 bases from J, the junction kept 8 bases outside the gene matches. CDR3 protein: CASSLGLASSSYEQYF. The CDR3 DNA sequence: TGTGCCAGCAGCCTAGGACTAGCGTCGAGCTCCTACGAGCAGTACTTC.

In its sample, this clone was seen once. The chain links TRBV18 to TRBJ1-2; the D is unclear. V lost 4 bases and J lost 5, with 23 bases in between. Germline-derived CDR1 and CDR2 are KGHSH and LQKENI. This CDR3 has 17 residues. In nucleotides, the CDR3 is TGTGCCAGCTCACTGACCGGGGAAGCATCGACTCCTTATGGCTACACCTTC. Translating it yields CASSLTGEASTPYGYTF.

The chain joins TRBV15 to TRBJ2-7; TRBD2 matches at 11 bases. The junction had 7 bases not matched to a gene; V was cut back by 8 bases and J by 7 bases. The CDR3 sequence is 13 residues long. Germline V gene lookup returns CDR1 LNHNV and CDR2 YYDKDF (reference sequence). DNA for the CDR3: TGTGCCACCCGGGCTAGCGGGAGGAATGAGCAGTACTTC. It specifies CATRASGRNEQYF.

V gene TRBV27 combines with J gene TRBJ1-5; D gene ambiguous. V was clipped by 2 bases and J by 6 bases, with 5 bases between them. The germline V gene encodes CDR1 MNHEY and CDR2 SMNVEV (reference sequence). CDR3 length: 12 amino acids. The CDR3 is CASSLNSQPQHF. The DNA of the CDR3 is TGTGCCAGCAGTTTAAATAGTCAGCCCCAGCATTTT.

The chain combines TRBV7-8 with TRBJ2-1; TRBD2 agrees at 8 bases. This CDR3 has 13 residues. Trimming took 4 bases from V and 9 from J; bases not matched to a gene: 5. Germline V gene sequence: CDR1 SGHVS, CDR2 FQNEAQ. The CDR3: CASSSDREGEQFF. Written as DNA, the CDR3 is TGTGCCAGCAGCTCAGACCGGGAGGGTGAGCAGTTCTTC.

The CDR3 region is CASSQDEGLGLWAEAFF. DNA for the CDR3: TGTGCCAGCAGCCAAGATGAGGGGCTAGGGCTTTGGGCTGAAGCTTTCTTT. The rearrangement joins TRBV14 to TRBJ1-1; D is possibly TRBD1 (5 bases). Germline CDR1 and CDR2: SGHDN and FVKESK. Trimming pared 0 bases from V and 6 bases from J, leaving 20 bases between. This CDR3 is 17 amino acids long.

The chain is built from TRBV5-4 and TRBJ2-5; 7 bases are a match to TRBD2. The CDR3 runs 17 residues. V was clipped by 2 bases and J by 4 bases; unmatched bases: 14. Germline assignment: CDR1 SGHNT and CDR2 YYREEE (reference sequence). CDR3 in amino acids: CASSFGRLATSRETQYF. The CDR3 nucleotides are TGTGCCAGCAGCTTCGGTCGACTAGCCACTTCTAGAGAGACCCAGTACTTC.

The rearrangement links TRBV19 to TRBJ2-1; 11 bases align to TRBD1. The CDR3 loop spans 17 amino acids. V shed 0 bases and J 4 bases; nucleotides not matched to a gene: 5. CDR1 LNHDA and CDR2 SQIVND come from the germline V gene (reference sequence). CDR3 region: CASSIEPGTGGYNEQFF. CDR3 nucleotides: TGTGCCAGTAGTATAGAGCCCGGGACAGGGGGATACAATGAGCAGTTCTTC.